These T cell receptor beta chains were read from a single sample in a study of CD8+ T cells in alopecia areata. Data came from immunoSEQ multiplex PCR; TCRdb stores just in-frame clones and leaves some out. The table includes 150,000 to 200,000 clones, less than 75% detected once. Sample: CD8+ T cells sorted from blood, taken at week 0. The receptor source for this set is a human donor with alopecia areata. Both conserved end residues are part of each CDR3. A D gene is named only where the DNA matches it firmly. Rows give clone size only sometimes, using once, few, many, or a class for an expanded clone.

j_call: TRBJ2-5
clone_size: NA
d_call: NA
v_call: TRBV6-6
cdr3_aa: CASSYETEETQYF
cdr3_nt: TGTGCCAGCAGTTACGAAACAGAAGAGACCCAGTACTTC

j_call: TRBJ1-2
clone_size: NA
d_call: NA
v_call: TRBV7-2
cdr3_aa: CASSPGRFSFSYGYTF
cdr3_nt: TGTGCCAGCAGCCCGGGACGGTTTTCGTTCAGCTATGGCTACACCTTC

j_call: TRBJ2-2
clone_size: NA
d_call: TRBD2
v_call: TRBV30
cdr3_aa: CAWSLGLAANTGELFF
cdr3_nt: TGTGCCTGGAGCCTAGGACTAGCGGCGAACACCGGGGAGCTGTTTTTT

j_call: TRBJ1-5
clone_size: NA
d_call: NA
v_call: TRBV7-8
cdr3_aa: CASSLDRTQPQHF
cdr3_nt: TGTGCCAGCAGCTTAGACAGGACTCAGCCCCAGCATTTT

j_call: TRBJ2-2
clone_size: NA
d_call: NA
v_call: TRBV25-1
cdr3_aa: CASLGDTGELFF
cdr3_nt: TGTGCCAGCCTCGGGGACACCGGGGAGCTGTTTTTT

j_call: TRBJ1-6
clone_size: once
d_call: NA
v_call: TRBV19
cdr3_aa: CASSWAARRNSPLHF
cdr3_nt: TGTGCCAGTAGTTGGGCGGCCAGACGTAATTCACCCCTCCACTTT

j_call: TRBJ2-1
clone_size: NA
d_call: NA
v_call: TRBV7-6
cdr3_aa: CASSLGGTFNEQFF
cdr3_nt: TGTGCCAGCAGCTTGGGGGGGACATTCAATGAGCAGTTCTTC

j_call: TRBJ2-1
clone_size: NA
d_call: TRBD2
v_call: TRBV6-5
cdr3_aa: CASSYTQRGGQFF
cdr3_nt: TGTGCCAGCAGTTACACCCAGCGGGGGGGACAGTTCTTC

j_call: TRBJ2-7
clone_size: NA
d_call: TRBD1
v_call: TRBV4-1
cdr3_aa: CASSQVHRGGYEQYF
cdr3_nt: TGCGCCAGCAGCCAAGTCCACAGGGGCGGCTACGAGCAGTACTTC

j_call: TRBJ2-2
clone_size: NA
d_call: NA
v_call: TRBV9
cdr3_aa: CASKGRTNTGELFF
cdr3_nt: TGTGCCAGCAAGGGACGGACGAACACCGGGGAGCTGTTTTTT

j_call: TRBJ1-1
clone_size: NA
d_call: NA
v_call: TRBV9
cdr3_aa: CASSVVERPEAFF
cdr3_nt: TGTGCCAGCAGCGTAGTAGAGCGGCCTGAAGCTTTCTTT

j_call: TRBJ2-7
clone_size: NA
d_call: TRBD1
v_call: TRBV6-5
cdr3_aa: CASSGPTGSYEQYF
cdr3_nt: TGTGCCAGCAGTGGACCGACAGGGAGCTACGAGCAGTACTTC

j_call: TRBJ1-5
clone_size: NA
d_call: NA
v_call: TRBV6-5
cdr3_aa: CASSYEKGTRPQHF
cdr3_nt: TGTGCCAGCAGTTACGAGAAGGGGACGCGGCCCCAGCATTTT

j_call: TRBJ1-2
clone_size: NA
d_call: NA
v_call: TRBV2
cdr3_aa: CASMGTAYGYTF
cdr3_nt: TGTGCCAGCATGGGGACGGCCTATGGCTACACCTTC

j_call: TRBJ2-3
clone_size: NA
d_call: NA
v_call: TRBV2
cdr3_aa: CASLTWWDHTDTQYF
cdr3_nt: TGTGCCAGCCTAACATGGTGGGATCACACAGATACGCAGTATTTT

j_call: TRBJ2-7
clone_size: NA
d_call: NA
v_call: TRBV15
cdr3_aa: CATSRDRGARNEQYF
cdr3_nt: TGTGCCACCAGCAGAGATAGAGGGGCGCGGAACGAGCAGTACTTC

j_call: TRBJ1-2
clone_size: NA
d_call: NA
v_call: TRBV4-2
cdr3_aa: CASSQDRGEGDLANYGYTF
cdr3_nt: TGTGCCAGCAGCCAAGATCGAGGCGAGGGGGACTTAGCTAACTATGGCTACACCTTC

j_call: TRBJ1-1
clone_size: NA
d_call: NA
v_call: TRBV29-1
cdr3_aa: CSASVEDGNTEAFF
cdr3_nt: TGCAGCGCTTCAGTCGAGGACGGGAACACTGAAGCTTTCTTT

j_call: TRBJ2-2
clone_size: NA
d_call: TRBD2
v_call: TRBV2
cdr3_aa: CASSETRSSGGSGELFF
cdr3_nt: TGTGCCAGCAGTGAAACTCGGTCTAGCGGGGGGTCCGGGGAGCTGTTTTTT

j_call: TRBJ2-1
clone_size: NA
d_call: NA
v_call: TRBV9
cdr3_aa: CASSPTQGKEQFF
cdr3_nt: TGTGCCAGCAGCCCGACACAGGGAAAGGAGCAGTTCTTC

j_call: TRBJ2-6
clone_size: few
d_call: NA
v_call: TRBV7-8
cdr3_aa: CASSARGASLSGANVLTF
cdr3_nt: TGTGCCAGCAGCGCAAGGGGGGCTTCTCTCTCTGGGGCCAACGTCCTGACTTTC